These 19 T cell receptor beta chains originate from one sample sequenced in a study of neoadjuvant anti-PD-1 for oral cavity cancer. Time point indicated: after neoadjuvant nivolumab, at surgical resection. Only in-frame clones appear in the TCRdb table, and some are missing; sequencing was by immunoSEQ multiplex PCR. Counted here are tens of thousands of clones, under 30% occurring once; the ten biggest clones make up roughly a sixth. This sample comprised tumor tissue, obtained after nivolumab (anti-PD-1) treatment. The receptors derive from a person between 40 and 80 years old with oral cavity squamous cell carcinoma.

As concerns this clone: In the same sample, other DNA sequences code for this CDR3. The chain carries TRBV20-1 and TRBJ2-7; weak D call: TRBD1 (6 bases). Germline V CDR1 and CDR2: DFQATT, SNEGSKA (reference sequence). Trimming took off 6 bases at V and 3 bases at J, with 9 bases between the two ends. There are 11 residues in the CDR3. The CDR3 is CSARQVYEQYF. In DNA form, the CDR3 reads TGCAGTGCCCGACAGGTCTACGAGCAGTACTTC.

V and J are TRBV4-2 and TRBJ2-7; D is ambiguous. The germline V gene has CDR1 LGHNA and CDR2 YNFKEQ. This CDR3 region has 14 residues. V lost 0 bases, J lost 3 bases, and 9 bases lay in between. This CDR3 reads CASSQDVVGYEQYF. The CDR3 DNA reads TGTGCCAGCAGCCAAGATGTGGTCGGCTACGAGCAGTACTTC.

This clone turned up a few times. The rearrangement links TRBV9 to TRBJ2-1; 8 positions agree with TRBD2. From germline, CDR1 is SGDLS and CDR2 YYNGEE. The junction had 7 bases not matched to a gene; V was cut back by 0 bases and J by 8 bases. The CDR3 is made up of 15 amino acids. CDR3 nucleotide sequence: TGTGCCAGCAGCGTAGCGGGGGGGCCTATCGATGAGCAGTTCTTC. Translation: CASSVAGGPIDEQFF.

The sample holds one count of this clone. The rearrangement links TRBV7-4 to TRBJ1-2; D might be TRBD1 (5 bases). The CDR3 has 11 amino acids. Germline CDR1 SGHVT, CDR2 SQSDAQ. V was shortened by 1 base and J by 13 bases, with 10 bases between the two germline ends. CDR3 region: CASSLGGRSTF. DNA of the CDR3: TGTGCCAGCAGCTTAGGGGGGAGATCCACCTTC.

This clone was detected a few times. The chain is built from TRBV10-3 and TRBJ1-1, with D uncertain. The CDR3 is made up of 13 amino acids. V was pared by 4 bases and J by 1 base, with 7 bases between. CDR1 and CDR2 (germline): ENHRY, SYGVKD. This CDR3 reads CAISVSRNTEAFF. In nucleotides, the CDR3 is TGTGCCATCAGTGTTAGTCGGAACACTGAAGCTTTCTTT.

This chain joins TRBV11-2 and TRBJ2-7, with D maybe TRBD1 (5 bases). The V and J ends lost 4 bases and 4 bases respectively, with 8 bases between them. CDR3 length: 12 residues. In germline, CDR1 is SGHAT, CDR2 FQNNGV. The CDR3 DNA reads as TGTGCCAGCAGCTCGACAGTGTACGAGCAGTACTTC. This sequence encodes CASSSTVYEQYF.

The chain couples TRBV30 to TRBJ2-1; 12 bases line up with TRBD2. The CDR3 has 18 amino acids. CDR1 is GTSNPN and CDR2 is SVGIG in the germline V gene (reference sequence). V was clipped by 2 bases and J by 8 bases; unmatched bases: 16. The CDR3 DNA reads TGTGCCTGGAGTCCCCTATATTCGCTAGCGGGGGGGCGAGATGAGCAGTTCTTC. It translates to CAWSPLYSLAGGRDEQFF.

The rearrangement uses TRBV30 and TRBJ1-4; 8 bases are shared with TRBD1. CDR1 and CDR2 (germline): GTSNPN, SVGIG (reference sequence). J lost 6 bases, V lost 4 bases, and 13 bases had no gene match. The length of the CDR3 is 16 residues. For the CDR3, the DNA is TGTGCCTGGAATGGTCCCAGGGGGCGCCTTTATGAAAAACTGTTTTTT. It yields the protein CAWNGPRGRLYEKLFF.

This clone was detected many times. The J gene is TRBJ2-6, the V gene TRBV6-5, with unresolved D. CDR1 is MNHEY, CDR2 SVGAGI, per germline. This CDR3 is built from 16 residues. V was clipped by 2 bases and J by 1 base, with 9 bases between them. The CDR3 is CASSYLGLSGANVLTF. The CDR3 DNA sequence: TGTGCCAGCAGTTACCTGGGGTTATCTGGGGCCAACGTCCTGACTTTC.

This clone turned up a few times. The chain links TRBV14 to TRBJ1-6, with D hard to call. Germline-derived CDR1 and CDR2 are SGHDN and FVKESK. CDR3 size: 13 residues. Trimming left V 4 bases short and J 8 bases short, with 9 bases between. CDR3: CASSPRTDSPLHF. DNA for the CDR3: TGTGCCAGCAGCCCGCGGACCGATTCACCCCTCCACTTT. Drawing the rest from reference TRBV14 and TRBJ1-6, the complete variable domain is EAGVTQFPSHSVIEKGQTVTLRCDPISGHDNLYWYRRVMGKEIKFLLHFVKESKQDESGMPNNRFLAERTGGTYSTLKVQPAELEDSGVYFCASSPRTDSPLHFGNGTRLTVT.

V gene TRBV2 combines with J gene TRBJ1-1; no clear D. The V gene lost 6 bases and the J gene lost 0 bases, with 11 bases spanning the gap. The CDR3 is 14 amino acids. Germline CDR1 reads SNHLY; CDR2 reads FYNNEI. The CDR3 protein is CASRYDILNTEAFF. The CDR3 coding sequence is TGTGCCAGCAGGTATGACATATTGAACACTGAAGCTTTCTTT.

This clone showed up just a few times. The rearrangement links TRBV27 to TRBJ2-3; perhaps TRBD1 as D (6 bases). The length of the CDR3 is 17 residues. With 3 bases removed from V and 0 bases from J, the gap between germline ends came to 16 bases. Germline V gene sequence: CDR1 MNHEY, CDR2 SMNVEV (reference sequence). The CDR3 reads CASSFTPGTSSTDTQYF. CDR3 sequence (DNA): TGTGCCAGCAGTTTTACCCCCGGGACAAGCAGCACAGATACGCAGTATTTT.

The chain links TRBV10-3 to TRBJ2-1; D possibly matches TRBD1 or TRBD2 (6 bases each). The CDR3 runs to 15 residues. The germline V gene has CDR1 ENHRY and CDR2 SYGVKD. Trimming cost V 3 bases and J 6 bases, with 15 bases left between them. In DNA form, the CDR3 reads TGTGCCATCAGTGATCTGGGGGGCCTCGGCAATGAGCAGTTCTTC. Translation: CAISDLGGLGNEQFF.

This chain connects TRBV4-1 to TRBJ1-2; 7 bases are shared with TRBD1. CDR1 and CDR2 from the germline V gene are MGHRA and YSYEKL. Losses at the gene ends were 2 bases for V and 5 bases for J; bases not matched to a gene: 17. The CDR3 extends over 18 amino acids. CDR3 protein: CASSQYGGRGEVWYGYTF. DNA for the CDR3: TGCGCCAGCAGCCAATATGGGGGCAGGGGGGAGGTTTGGTATGGCTACACCTTC.

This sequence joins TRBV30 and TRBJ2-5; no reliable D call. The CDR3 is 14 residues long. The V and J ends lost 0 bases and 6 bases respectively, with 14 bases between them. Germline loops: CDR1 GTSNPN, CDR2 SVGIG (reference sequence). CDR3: CAWSVRIAGQTQYF. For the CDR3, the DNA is TGTGCCTGGAGTGTACGTATAGCCGGGCAGACCCAGTACTTC. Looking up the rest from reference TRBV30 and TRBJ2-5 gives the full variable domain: SQTIHQWPATLVQPVGSPLSLECTVEGTSNPNLYWYRQAAGRGLQLLFYSVGIGQISSEVPQNLSASRPQDRQFILSSKKLLLSDSGFYLCAWSVRIAGQTQYFGPGTRLLVL.

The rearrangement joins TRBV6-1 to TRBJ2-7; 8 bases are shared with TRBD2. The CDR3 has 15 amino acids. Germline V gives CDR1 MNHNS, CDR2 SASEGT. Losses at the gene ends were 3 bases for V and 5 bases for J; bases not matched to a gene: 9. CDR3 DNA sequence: TGTGCCAGCAGTGATCGGGGGGGCCTTATAGACGAGCAGTACTTC. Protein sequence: CASSDRGGLIDEQYF.

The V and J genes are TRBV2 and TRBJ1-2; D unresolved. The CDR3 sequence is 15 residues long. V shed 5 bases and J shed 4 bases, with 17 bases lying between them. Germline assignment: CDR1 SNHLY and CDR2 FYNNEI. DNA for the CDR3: TGTGCCAGCAGTAACCCGGGAGTGAAAGGCTATGGCTACACCTTC. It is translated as CASSNPGVKGYGYTF.

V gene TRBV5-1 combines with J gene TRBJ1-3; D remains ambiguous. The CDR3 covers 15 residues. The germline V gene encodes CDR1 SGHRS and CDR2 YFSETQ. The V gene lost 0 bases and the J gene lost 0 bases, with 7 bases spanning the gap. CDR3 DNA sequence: TGCGCCAGCAGCTTGGACAGAAGCTCTGGAAACACCATATATTTT. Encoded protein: CASSLDRSSGNTIYF.

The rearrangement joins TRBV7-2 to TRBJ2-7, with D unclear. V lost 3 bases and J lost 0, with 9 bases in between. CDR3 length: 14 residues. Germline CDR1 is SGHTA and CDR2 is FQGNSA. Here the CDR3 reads CASSLQTSSYEQYF. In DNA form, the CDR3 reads TGTGCCAGCAGCTTGCAGACCAGCTCCTACGAGCAGTACTTC.